The 26 T cell receptor beta chains reported below all come from one sample, sequenced in a study of cytomegalovirus exposure and HLA in healthy donors. Produced via immunoSEQ multiplex PCR; TCRdb's table is partial and in-frame only. The repertoire has about 82,000 clones, 95% of them found once; the top ten carry approximately 0.69%. Material: PBMCs. The receptors were gathered from a woman between 18 and 30 years old in good health and CMV-seronegative.

The V call is TRBV7-9, the J call TRBJ2-2, with 7 bases aligning to TRBD1. Unmatched junction bases numbered 8, after V lost 6 bases and J lost 1 base. The CDR3 has 16 amino acids. Germline values: CDR1 SEHNR, CDR2 FQNEAQ (reference sequence). For the CDR3, the DNA is TGTGCCAGCAGTCCATTCAGGACAGGGAACACCGGGGAGCTGTTTTTT. Encoded protein: CASSPFRTGNTGELFF.

The chain links TRBV28 to TRBJ2-7; perhaps TRBD2 as D (6 bases). Germline values: CDR1 MDHEN, CDR2 SYDVKM. The CDR3 extends over 15 amino acids. V was clipped by 6 bases and J by 4 bases, with 19 bases between them. This chain's CDR3 is CASSSEGTPYYEQYF. CDR3 in DNA: TGTGCCAGCAGCTCGGAGGGAACCCCCTATTACGAGCAGTACTTC.

The CDR3 DNA sequence: TGTGCCAGCAGTGACCCGGGACAGGGGGTTGATGAGCAGTTCTTC. Protein: CASSDPGQGVDEQFF. The chain carries TRBV6-4 and TRBJ2-1; 11 nucleotides line up with TRBD1. From germline, CDR1 is MRHNA and CDR2 SNTAGT. With V trimmed by 2 bases and J by 8 bases, 5 bases remained unmatched. CDR3 length: 15 residues.

The chain joins TRBV15 to TRBJ2-1, with 7 bases aligning to TRBD2. This CDR3 is 17 amino acids long. V lost 0 bases and J lost 6; bases outside the gene matches: 11. CDR1 LNHNV and CDR2 YYDKDF come from the germline V gene (reference sequence). The DNA for the CDR3 is TGTGCCACCAGCAGAGATTATGAGGGGAGGGTGGGCAATGAGCAGTTCTTC. This gives the protein CATSRDYEGRVGNEQFF.

J is TRBJ1-2 and V is TRBV7-9; 8 bases map to TRBD1. J gave up 7 bases and V 1 base, and 11 bases lay outside the gene matches. CDR3 length: 16 amino acids. Germline CDR1 reads SEHNR; CDR2 reads FQNEAQ (reference sequence). CDR3 nucleotide sequence: TGTGCCAGCAGCTTAGGAGACAGGGGACCCAGGGGTGGCTACACCTTC. Residues: CASSLGDRGPRGGYTF.

The V call is TRBV6-5, the J call TRBJ1-1; tentatively, D is TRBD1 (5 bases). The CDR3 consists of 13 residues. Trimming stripped 6 bases from V and 11 bases from J, with 19 bases between. The V gene's germline CDR1 is MNHEY and CDR2 SVGAGI. This CDR3 is CASSKWGADVAFF. The CDR3 DNA sequence: TGTGCCAGCAGCAAATGGGGCGCAGATGTGGCTTTCTTT.

The chain employs TRBV4-3 and TRBJ2-1; D unclear. The V and J ends lost 4 bases and 3 bases respectively, with 22 bases between them. Germline CDR1 is LGHNA and CDR2 is YSLEER. This CDR3 comprises 18 residues. Written as DNA, the CDR3 is TGCGCCAGCAGCCTTGGTCGTTATGAAGCTTTAGTCTACAATGAGCAGTTCTTC. This codes for CASSLGRYEALVYNEQFF.

This clone has just one count. This chain connects TRBV15 to TRBJ2-7, with D hard to call. The CDR3 has 12 amino acids. The germline CDR1 and CDR2 sequences are LNHNV and YYDKDF (reference sequence). V was shortened by 3 bases and J by 5 bases, with 8 bases between the two germline ends. This chain's CDR3 is CATSSPRHEQYF. The CDR3 DNA is TGTGCCACCAGCAGTCCTAGGCACGAGCAGTACTTC. Looking up the rest from reference TRBV15 and TRBJ2-7 gives the full variable domain: DAMVIQNPRYQVTQFGKPVTLSCSQTLNHNVMYWYQQKSSQAPKLLFHYYDKDFNNEADTPDNFQSRRPNTSFCFLDIRSPGLGDTAMYLCATSSPRHEQYFGPGTRLTVT.

The chain carries TRBV7-8 and TRBJ2-7; 7 positions match TRBD1. Germline values: CDR1 SGHVS, CDR2 FQNEAQ. The CDR3 length is 14 residues. Trimming at V came to 5 bases and at J to 2 bases, leaving 6 bases not matched to a gene. The CDR3 loop is CASSATGPTYEQYF. The CDR3 nucleotides read TGTGCCAGCAGCGCGACAGGGCCGACCTACGAGCAGTACTTC.

V gene TRBV7-9 combines with J gene TRBJ2-4; D may be TRBD1 (6 bases). The length of the CDR3 is 16 residues. Germline V CDR1 and CDR2: SEHNR, FQNEAQ (reference sequence). The V end lost 5 bases, the J end lost 0 bases, and 14 bases lay between the germline ends. CDR3 in DNA: TGTGCCAGCAGCCCCTGGACAGCCCTAGCCAAAAACATTCAGTACTTC. Encoded protein: CASSPWTALAKNIQYF.

The CDR3 region is CASSEGHNLNTEAFF. The CDR3 region has the DNA TGTGCCAGCAGTGAAGGACACAACCTGAACACTGAAGCTTTCTTT. The V and J genes are TRBV25-1 and TRBJ1-1, with D perhaps matching TRBD1 (5 bases). V was shortened by 2 bases and J by 0 bases, with 10 bases between the two germline ends. The germline V gene encodes CDR1 MGHDK and CDR2 SYGVNS. The CDR3 covers 15 residues.

The chain links TRBV19 to TRBJ2-6, with 9 bases that match TRBD1. Germline V CDR1 and CDR2: LNHDA, SQIVND (reference sequence). The length of the CDR3 is 15 residues. CDR3 nucleotide sequence: TGTGCTACGCGGGGACAGGGAACTGGGGCCAACGTCCTGACTTTC. This gives the protein CATRGQGTGANVLTF.

The genes are TRBV5-1 and TRBJ2-7; 10 bases line up with TRBD1. Germline CDR1 SGHRS, CDR2 YFSETQ. The CDR3 spans 14 residues. After removal of 0 bases from V and 5 bases from J, the junction contained 2 bases not matched to a gene. The CDR3, as DNA: TGCGCCAGCAGCTTGGGACAGGGGGCGGACGAGCAGTACTTC. This translates into CASSLGQGADEQYF. Full variable domain (outside the CDR3, taken from reference TRBV5-1 and TRBJ2-7): KAGVTQTPRYLIKTRGQQVTLSCSPISGHRSVSWYQQTPGQGLQFLFEYFSETQRNKGNFPGRFSGRQFSNSRSEMNVSTLELGDSALYLCASSLGQGADEQYFGPGTRLTVT.

This chain links TRBV19 with TRBJ2-2, with D possibly matching TRBD1 (5 bases). V was clipped by 3 bases and J by 7 bases, with 12 bases between them. Per the germline V gene, CDR1 is LNHDA and CDR2 is SQIVND (reference sequence). The CDR3 spans 14 residues. In nucleotides, the CDR3 is TGTGCCAGTAGTATGGTTGGGGCCCACGGGGAGCTGTTTTTT. Its protein product is CASSMVGAHGELFF. Variable domain in full (rest from reference TRBV19 and TRBJ2-2): DGGITQSPKYLFRKEGQNVTLSCEQNLNHDAMYWYRQDPGQGLRLIYYSQIVNDFQKGDIAEGYSVSREKKESFPLTVTSAQKNPTAFYLCASSMVGAHGELFFGEGSRLTVL.

The rearrangement joins TRBV5-1 to TRBJ1-2; D gene ambiguous. CDR1 is SGHRS and CDR2 is YFSETQ in the germline V gene. The CDR3 is 13 amino acids. The ends were cut back, 0 bases at V and 0 bases at J, with 3 bases in the middle. The CDR3 here is CASSLEPNYGYTF. The CDR3 nucleotides are TGCGCCAGCAGCTTGGAGCCTAACTATGGCTACACCTTC.

The chain uses TRBV27 and TRBJ2-3, with D perhaps TRBD1 (6 bases). V was shortened by 0 bases and J by 7 bases, with 17 bases between the two germline ends. The CDR3 length is 16 residues. The germline CDR1 and CDR2 sequences are MNHEY and SMNVEV (reference sequence). CDR3 coding DNA: TGTGCCAGCAGTTTATCGGCAGGGGTAATGGGAAATACGCAGTATTTT. It specifies CASSLSAGVMGNTQYF.

The chain links TRBV5-1 to TRBJ2-1, with TRBD1 matching 7 bases. Unmatched junction bases numbered 3, after V lost 4 bases and J lost 2 bases. The CDR3 spans 14 residues. Germline V lookup: CDR1 SGHRS, CDR2 YFSETQ. The CDR3 bases are TGCGCCAGCAGCCCGGACAGGACCTACAATGAGCAGTTCTTC. Translated: CASSPDRTYNEQFF.

The chain links TRBV7-9 to TRBJ1-2; tentative D call: TRBD1 (5 bases). The CDR3 is made up of 15 amino acids. Trimming stripped 2 bases from V and 6 bases from J, with 16 bases between. CDR1 SEHNR and CDR2 FQNEAQ come from the germline V gene (reference sequence). CDR3 nucleotide sequence: TGTGCCAGCAGCTTAAATGTAGGCAGGGCCCATGGCTACACCTTC. Its protein is CASSLNVGRAHGYTF.

V and J are TRBV2 and TRBJ2-7; 12 nucleotides line up with TRBD2. Germline V gene sequence: CDR1 SNHLY, CDR2 FYNNEI. The CDR3 loop spans 14 amino acids. The ends lost 10 bases at V and 3 bases at J; junction bases unmatched: 7. In nucleotides, the CDR3 is TGTGCCACCCGGACTAGCGGGGTAGGCTACGAGCAGTACTTC. It yields the protein CATRTSGVGYEQYF.

The rearrangement uses TRBV19 and TRBJ1-1; TRBD1 agrees at 8 bases. Germline V gene sequence: CDR1 LNHDA, CDR2 SQIVND (reference sequence). The CDR3 length is 14 residues. J was trimmed by 7 bases and V by 5 bases; bases with no gene match: 9. CDR3 amino acids: CASSATPGGLEAFF. CDR3 DNA sequence: TGTGCCAGTAGTGCCACCCCAGGGGGCCTTGAAGCTTTCTTT.

The chain uses TRBV5-4 and TRBJ2-3, with 7 bases fitting TRBD2. After removal of 0 bases from V and 1 base from J, the junction contained 5 bases not matched to a gene. The CDR3 consists of 16 residues. Germline-derived CDR1 and CDR2 are SGHNT and YYREEE (reference sequence). The CDR3 DNA sequence: TGTGCCAGCAGCTTGGGCAGCCGGGGGGGCACAGATACGCAGTATTTT. It is translated as CASSLGSRGGTDTQYF.

The V call is TRBV4-1, the J call TRBJ2-1; D is possibly TRBD2 (7 bases). There are 17 residues in the CDR3. V was cut by 1 base and J by 2 bases, with 15 bases left in between. Germline assignment: CDR1 MGHRA and CDR2 YSYEKL. CDR3 residues: CASSQGGRGGAYNEQFF. For the CDR3, the DNA is TGCGCCAGCAGCCAAGGGGGGCGTGGGGGGGCCTACAATGAGCAGTTCTTC.

The chain is built from TRBV30 and TRBJ1-1, with 10 bases matching TRBD1. Germline V gene sequence: CDR1 GTSNPN, CDR2 SVGIG (reference sequence). CDR3 length: 13 residues. V lost 5 bases, J lost 5 bases, and 5 bases stayed unmatched. CDR3 region: CAWAWGQGTEAFF. The DNA of the CDR3 is TGTGCCTGGGCGTGGGGACAGGGGACTGAAGCTTTCTTT.

The chain links TRBV18 to TRBJ2-1; 14 bases line up with TRBD2. This CDR3 region has 16 residues. J lost 9 bases, V lost 0 bases, and 4 bases had no gene match. The V gene's germline CDR1 is KGHSH and CDR2 LQKENI. The DNA for the CDR3 is TGTGCCAGCTCACCACCGGGACTAGCGGGAGAGGGTGAGCAGTTCTTC. Its protein product is CASSPPGLAGEGEQFF.

The chain is built from TRBV11-3 and TRBJ2-3; 9 bases match TRBD2. The CDR3 length is 15 residues. Trimming at V came to 3 bases and at J to 5 bases, leaving 6 bases not matched to a gene. Germline V gene data show CDR1 as SGHNT and CDR2 as YENEEA. CDR3 protein: CASSFSSGKGDTQYF. CDR3 nucleotide sequence: TGTGCCAGCAGCTTCTCTAGCGGGAAGGGAGATACGCAGTATTTT.

V usage is TRBV11-2 and J usage is TRBJ2-2; the match to TRBD2 covers 7 bases. The germline V gene has CDR1 SGHAT and CDR2 FQNNGV. The CDR3 length is 14 residues. V was clipped by 0 bases and J by 6 bases; unmatched bases: 1. The CDR3 nucleotides are TGTGCCAGCAGCTTAGATCGGGGGGCCGGGGAGCTGTTTTTT. Amino acids: CASSLDRGAGELFF.